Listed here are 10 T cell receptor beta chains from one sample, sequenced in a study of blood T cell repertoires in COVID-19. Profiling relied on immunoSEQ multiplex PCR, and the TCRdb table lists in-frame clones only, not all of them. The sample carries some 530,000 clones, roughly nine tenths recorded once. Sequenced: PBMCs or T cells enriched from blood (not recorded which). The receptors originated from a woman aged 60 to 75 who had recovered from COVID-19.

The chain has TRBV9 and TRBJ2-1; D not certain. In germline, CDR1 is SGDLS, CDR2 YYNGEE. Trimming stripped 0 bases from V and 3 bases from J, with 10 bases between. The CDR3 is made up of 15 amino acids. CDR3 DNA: TGTGCCAGCAGCGTAGATAGTATCTTCTACAATGAGCAGTTCTTC. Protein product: CASSVDSIFYNEQFF.

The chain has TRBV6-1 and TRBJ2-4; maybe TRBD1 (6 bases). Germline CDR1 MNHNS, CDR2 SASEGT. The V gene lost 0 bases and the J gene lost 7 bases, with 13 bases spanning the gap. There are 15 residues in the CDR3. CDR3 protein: CASSEAAQGRNIQYF. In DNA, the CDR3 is TGTGCCAGCAGTGAAGCGGCACAGGGACGGAACATTCAGTACTTC.

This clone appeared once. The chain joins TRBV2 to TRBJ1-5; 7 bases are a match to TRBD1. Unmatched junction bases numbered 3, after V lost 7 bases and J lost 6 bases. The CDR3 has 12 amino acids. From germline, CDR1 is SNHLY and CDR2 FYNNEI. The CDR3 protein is CASTGDSQPQHF. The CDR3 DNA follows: TGTGCCAGCACCGGGGACAGTCAGCCCCAGCATTTT.

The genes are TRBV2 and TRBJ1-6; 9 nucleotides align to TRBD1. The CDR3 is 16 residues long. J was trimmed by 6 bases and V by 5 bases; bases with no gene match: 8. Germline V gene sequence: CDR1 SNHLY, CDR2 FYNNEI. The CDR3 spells CASSKDRGGFNSPLHF. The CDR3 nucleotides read TGTGCCAGCAGTAAAGACAGGGGGGGTTTTAATTCACCCCTCCACTTT.

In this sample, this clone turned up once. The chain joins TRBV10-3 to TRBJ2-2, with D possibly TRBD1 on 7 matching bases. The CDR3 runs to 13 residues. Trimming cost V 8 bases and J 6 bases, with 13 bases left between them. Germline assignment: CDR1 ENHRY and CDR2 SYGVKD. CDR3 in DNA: TGTGCCATCTCCCAGGGGGGAGCCGGGGAGCTGTTTTTT. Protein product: CAISQGGAGELFF.

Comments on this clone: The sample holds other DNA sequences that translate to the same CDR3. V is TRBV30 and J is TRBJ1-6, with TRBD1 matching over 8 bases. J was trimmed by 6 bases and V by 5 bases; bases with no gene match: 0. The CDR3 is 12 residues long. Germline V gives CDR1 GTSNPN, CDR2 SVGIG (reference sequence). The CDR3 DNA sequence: TGTGCCTGGGACAGGGGTAATTCACCCCTCCACTTT. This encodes CAWDRGNSPLHF.

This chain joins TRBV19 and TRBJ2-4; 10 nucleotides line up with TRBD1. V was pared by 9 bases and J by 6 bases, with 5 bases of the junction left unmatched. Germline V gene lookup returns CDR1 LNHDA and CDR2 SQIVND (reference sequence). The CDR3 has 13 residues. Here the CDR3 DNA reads TGTGCCAGCCAGGGACAGGGGTTAAACATTCAGTACTTC. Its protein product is CASQGQGLNIQYF.

The CDR3 protein is CATYSPHGTQYF. DNA of the CDR3: TGCGCCACCTATTCACCTCATGGGACCCAGTACTTC. This sequence joins TRBV5-1 and TRBJ2-5, with no clear D. Germline V gene sequence: CDR1 SGHRS, CDR2 YFSETQ. The CDR3 has 12 amino acids. V shed 9 bases and J shed 7 bases, with 16 bases lying between them. Together with reference TRBV5-1 and TRBJ2-5, the CDR3 gives the full variable domain: KAGVTQTPRYLIKTRGQQVTLSCSPISGHRSVSWYQQTPGQGLQFLFEYFSETQRNKGNFPGRFSGRQFSNSRSEMNVSTLELGDSALYLCATYSPHGTQYFGPGTRLLVL.

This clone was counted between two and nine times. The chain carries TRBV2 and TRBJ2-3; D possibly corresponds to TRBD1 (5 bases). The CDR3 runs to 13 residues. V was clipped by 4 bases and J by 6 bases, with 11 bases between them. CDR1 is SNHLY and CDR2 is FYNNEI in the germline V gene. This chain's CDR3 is CASSGGWGDTQYF. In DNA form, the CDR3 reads TGTGCCAGCAGTGGAGGCTGGGGCGATACGCAGTATTTT.

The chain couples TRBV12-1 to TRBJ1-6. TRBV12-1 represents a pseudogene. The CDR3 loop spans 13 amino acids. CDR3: CASLSGGSSPLHF. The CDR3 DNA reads TGTGCCAGCCTCTCGGGTGGTAGTTCACCCCTCCACTTT.